This T cell receptor (beta chain) was recorded in a study of monozygotic twins with cystic fibrosis. Overall study context: Libraries were built from around 2.8 micrograms of fragmented DNA using about 14 PCR cycles. The study, taken as a whole, reports: In this small cohort, shared CDR3 numbers showed no association with age, concordance or disease severity. Monozygotic CF twin pairs shared significantly more nucleotide-identical clonotypes than unrelated CF individuals did.

Data came from immunoSEQ multiplex PCR; TCRdb stores just in-frame clones and leaves some out. The sample shows around 29,000 clones, approximately 80% of them seen only once. The V gene's germline CDR1 is LNHNV and CDR2 YYDKDF (reference sequence). Trimming removed 2 bases from V and 2 bases from J, with 10 bases in between. The CDR3 loop spans 15 amino acids. About this clone: Its cognate antigen is unknown.

V gene TRBV15 combines with J gene TRBJ1-5; no reliable D call. The clonotype comes from a girl aged 2 to 10 with cystic fibrosis. Sequenced sample: blood. The CDR3 sequence: CATSRSPGGNQPQHF. The CDR3 nucleotides read TGTGCCACCAGCAGATCACCTGGTGGCAATCAGCCCCAGCATTTT. The full variable domain, with the rest looked up from reference TRBV15 and TRBJ1-5, is DAMVIQNPRYQVTQFGKPVTLSCSQTLNHNVMYWYQQKSSQAPKLLFHYYDKDFNNEADTPDNFQSRRPNTSFCFLDIRSPGLGDTAMYLCATSRSPGGNQPQHFGDGTRLSIL.